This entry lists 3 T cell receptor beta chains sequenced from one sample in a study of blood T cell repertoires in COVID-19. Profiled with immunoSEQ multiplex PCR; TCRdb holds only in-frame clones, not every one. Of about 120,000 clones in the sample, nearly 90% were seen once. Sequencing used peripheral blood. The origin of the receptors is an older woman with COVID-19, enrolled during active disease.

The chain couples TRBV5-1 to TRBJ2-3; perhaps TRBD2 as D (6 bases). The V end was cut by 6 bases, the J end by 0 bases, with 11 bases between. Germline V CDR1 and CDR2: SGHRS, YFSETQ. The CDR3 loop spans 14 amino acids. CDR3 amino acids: CASNRGDSTDTQYF. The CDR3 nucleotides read TGCGCCAGCAATCGCGGGGATAGCACAGATACGCAGTATTTT.

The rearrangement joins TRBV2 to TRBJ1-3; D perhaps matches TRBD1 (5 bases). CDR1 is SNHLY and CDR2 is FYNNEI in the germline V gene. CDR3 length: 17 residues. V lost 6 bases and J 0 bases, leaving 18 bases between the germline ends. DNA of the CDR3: TGTGCCAGCAGCCCAAGGGCAGGGCGATACTCTGGAAACACCATATATTTT. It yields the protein CASSPRAGRYSGNTIYF.

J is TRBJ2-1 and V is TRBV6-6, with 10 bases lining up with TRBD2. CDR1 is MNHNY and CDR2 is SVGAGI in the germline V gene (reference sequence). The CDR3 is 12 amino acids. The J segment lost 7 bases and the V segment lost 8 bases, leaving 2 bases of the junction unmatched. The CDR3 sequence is CASSGLANEQFF. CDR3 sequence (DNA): TGTGCCAGCTCGGGACTAGCGAATGAGCAGTTCTTC.